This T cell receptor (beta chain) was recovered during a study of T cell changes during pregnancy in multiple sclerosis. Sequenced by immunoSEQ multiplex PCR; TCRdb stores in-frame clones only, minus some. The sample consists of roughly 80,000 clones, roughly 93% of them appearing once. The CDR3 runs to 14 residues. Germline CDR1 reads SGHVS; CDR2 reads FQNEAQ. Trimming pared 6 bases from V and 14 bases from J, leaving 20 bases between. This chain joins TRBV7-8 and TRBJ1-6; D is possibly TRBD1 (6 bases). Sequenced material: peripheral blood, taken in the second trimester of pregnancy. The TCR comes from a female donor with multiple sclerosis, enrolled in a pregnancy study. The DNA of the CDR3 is TGTGCCAGCAGAATGGACGAGGGGGTGGGCGCCCTCCACTTT. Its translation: CASRMDEGVGALHF.